These T cell receptor beta chains were read from a single sample in a study of shared clonotypes between healthy human individuals. Here immunoSEQ multiplex PCR was the method, and the copy in TCRdb shows in-frame clones only, minus some. The data show around 1.9 million clones, with 93% seen just once and over 1.5% held by the top ten. Sequencing input: naive CD8+ T cells from PBMCs. These receptors originate from a man younger than 35 in good health. Some clones in this sample may be carry-over from other donors' samples. CDR3s include the opening cysteine and the closing phenylalanine or tryptophan. D genes are given only for firm matches. Clone size is not always given. Where it is, it says once, few, many or a class for expanded clones.

TRBJ1-4,TRBD1,TRBV5-4,NA,14,CASSSTGGNEKLFF,TGTGCCAGCAGCTCGACAGGGGGGAACGAAAAACTGTTTTTT
TRBJ2-5,NA,TRBV2,NA,14,CASSERVREETQYF,TGTGCCAGCAGTGAACGGGTGCGGGAAGAGACCCAGTACTTC
TRBJ1-5,NA,TRBV19,NA,15,CASSIVRDTDQPQHF,TGTGCCAGTAGTATAGTCCGGGACACCGATCAGCCCCAGCATTTT
TRBJ2-3,TRBD1,TRBV2,NA,16,CASSGGQGWGTDTQYF,TGTGCCAGCAGTGGGGGACAGGGATGGGGCACAGATACGCAGTATTTT
TRBJ2-2,NA,TRBV6-5,NA,13,CASSAQGTGELFF,TGTGCCAGCAGTGCACAGGGAACCGGGGAGCTGTTTTTT
TRBJ1-1,TRBD1,TRBV11-2,NA,19,CASSLYPDRGQEMNTEAFF,TGTGCCAGCAGCCTCTACCCCGACAGGGGGCAAGAGATGAACACTGAAGCTTTCTTT
TRBJ2-7,NA,TRBV4-3,NA,14,CASSQVEGTYEQYF,TGCGCCAGCAGCCAAGTTGAGGGGACCTACGAGCAGTACTTC
TRBJ2-3,NA,TRBV7-9,NA,15,CASSPETASTDTQYF,TGTGCCAGCAGCCCCGAAACGGCCAGCACAGATACGCAGTATTTT
TRBJ2-2,NA,TRBV25-1,NA,15,CASSEQGEVSGELFF,TGTGCCAGCAGTGAACAGGGTGAAGTATCCGGGGAGCTGTTTTTT
TRBJ2-7,TRBD2,TRBV5-8,NA,15,CASSLGTSSSYEQYF,TGTGCCAGCAGCTTGGGGACTAGCAGCTCCTACGAGCAGTACTTC
TRBJ2-7,NA,TRBV4-1,NA,17,CASSQDSMALLGTEQYF,TGCGCCAGCAGCCAAGATAGTATGGCTCTTCTAGGGACCGAGCAGTACTTC
TRBJ1-6,NA,TRBV30,NA,18,CAWRGGPTGSSYNSPLHF,TGTGCCTGGAGAGGGGGACCGACAGGAAGCTCCTATAATTCACCCCTCCACTTT
TRBJ1-1,NA,TRBV27,NA,13,CASTGRAHTEAFF,TGTGCCAGCACGGGCAGGGCACACACTGAAGCTTTCTTT
TRBJ2-1,TRBD1,TRBV6-5,NA,15,CASSYGTGWSNEQFF,TGTGCCAGCAGTTACGGGACAGGGTGGAGCAATGAGCAGTTCTTC
TRBJ1-2,NA,TRBV7-6,NA,15,CASSLEGRGRYGYTF,TGTGCCAGCAGCCTCGAAGGGAGGGGCCGGTATGGCTACACCTTC
TRBJ1-2,NA,TRBV5-6,once,14,CASSSETGDYGYTF,TGTGCCAGCAGCTCAGAGACGGGCGACTATGGCTACACCTTC
TRBJ1-1,TRBD1,TRBV27,NA,13,CASSLTGVAEAFF,TGTGCCAGCAGTTTAACAGGGGTGGCTGAAGCTTTCTTT
TRBJ1-1,TRBD1,TRBV6-5,NA,14,CASRLGQGGTEAFF,TGTGCCAGCAGGCTGGGACAGGGCGGCACTGAAGCTTTCTTT
TRBJ1-1,NA,TRBV29-1,few,11,CSVDAGIEAFF,TGCAGCGTTGACGCAGGAATTGAAGCTTTCTTT
TRBJ2-7,NA,TRBV4-1,NA,13,CASTPRVQSVQYF,TGCGCCAGCACCCCAAGGGTACAATCAGTGCAGTACTTC
TRBJ2-3,TRBD2,TRBV15,few,15,CATSRVAGGPDTQYF,TGTGCCACCAGCAGAGTGGCGGGAGGCCCAGATACGCAGTATTTT
TRBJ2-5,NA,TRBV4-2,NA,16,CASSQVSAGSRETQYF,TGTGCCAGCAGCCAAGTATCGGCGGGGTCCCGAGAGACCCAGTACTTC
TRBJ2-7,TRBD1,TRBV29-1,NA,13,CSVGTGSSYEQYF,TGCAGCGTCGGGACAGGGAGCTCCTACGAGCAGTACTTC
TRBJ2-5,NA,TRBV19,NA,13,CATSNRDPETQYF,TGTGCCACCTCTAATCGGGACCCAGAGACCCAGTACTTC
TRBJ1-2,NA,TRBV2,NA,16,CASSDRVRDSFYGYTF,TGTGCCAGCAGTGACAGGGTCAGGGATTCCTTCTATGGCTACACCTTC
TRBJ2-4,TRBD2,TRBV7-9,NA,13,CASSVIAGDIQYF,TGTGCCAGCAGCGTTATAGCGGGCGACATTCAGTACTTC
TRBJ2-7,TRBD1,TRBV9,NA,15,CASSVGTGGNYEQYF,TGTGCCAGCAGCGTTGGGACAGGGGGCAACTACGAGCAGTACTTC
TRBJ1-2,TRBD1,TRBV5-5,once,15,CASSLLTGADYGYTF,TGTGCCAGCAGCTTACTGACAGGGGCGGACTATGGCTACACCTTC
TRBJ2-3,NA,TRBV7-8,NA,13,CASSPSSTDTQYF,TGTGCCAGCAGCCCCTCTAGCACAGATACGCAGTATTTT
TRBJ2-1,NA,TRBV15,once,16,CATSRILPDRDNEQFF,TGTGCCACCAGCAGAATCCTTCCGGACAGAGACAATGAGCAGTTCTTC
TRBJ2-7,NA,TRBV29-1,NA,13,CSAEAGSSYEQYF,TGCAGCGCCGAGGCCGGCAGCTCCTACGAGCAGTACTTC
TRBJ2-3,TRBD1,TRBV15,once,17,CATSRFAPGQGADTQYF,TGTGCCACCAGCAGATTCGCTCCGGGACAGGGTGCAGATACGCAGTATTTT
TRBJ2-7,TRBD2,TRBV11-2,NA,12,CASSLGGGEQYF,TGTGCCAGCAGCTTAGGGGGGGGCGAGCAGTACTTC
TRBJ2-5,TRBD1,TRBV5-6,NA,19,CASSLGPAGGGIRGETQYF,TGTGCCAGCAGCTTGGGGCCCGCAGGGGGCGGTATTAGAGGAGAGACCCAGTACTTC
TRBJ2-3,TRBD2,TRBV7-9,NA,15,CASSFSGSSPDTQYF,TGTGCCAGCAGCTTCAGCGGGAGTAGCCCAGATACGCAGTATTTT
TRBJ2-7,TRBD2,TRBV27,NA,13,CASSLGTTYEQYF,TGTGCCAGCAGTTTAGGGACTACTTACGAGCAGTACTTC
TRBJ1-2,NA,TRBV7-8,NA,13,CASSFRGAHGYTF,TGTGCCAGCAGCTTCCGGGGGGCTCATGGCTACACCTTC
TRBJ2-1,NA,TRBV7-3,NA,13,CASSPSPRGEQFF,TGTGCCAGCAGCCCATCCCCCAGGGGCGAGCAGTTCTTC
TRBJ2-2,TRBD1,TRBV4-1,NA,16,CASSQVQGAGTGELFF,TGCGCCAGCAGCCAAGTTCAGGGGGCCGGCACCGGGGAGCTGTTTTTT
TRBJ2-1,TRBD2,TRBV27,NA,15,CASSLASGTYNEQFF,TGTGCCAGCAGTTTGGCTAGCGGGACCTACAATGAGCAGTTCTTC
TRBJ2-1,NA,TRBV27,NA,16,CASSLSAGSSYNEQFF,TGTGCCAGCAGTTTATCGGCAGGGAGCTCCTACAATGAGCAGTTCTTC